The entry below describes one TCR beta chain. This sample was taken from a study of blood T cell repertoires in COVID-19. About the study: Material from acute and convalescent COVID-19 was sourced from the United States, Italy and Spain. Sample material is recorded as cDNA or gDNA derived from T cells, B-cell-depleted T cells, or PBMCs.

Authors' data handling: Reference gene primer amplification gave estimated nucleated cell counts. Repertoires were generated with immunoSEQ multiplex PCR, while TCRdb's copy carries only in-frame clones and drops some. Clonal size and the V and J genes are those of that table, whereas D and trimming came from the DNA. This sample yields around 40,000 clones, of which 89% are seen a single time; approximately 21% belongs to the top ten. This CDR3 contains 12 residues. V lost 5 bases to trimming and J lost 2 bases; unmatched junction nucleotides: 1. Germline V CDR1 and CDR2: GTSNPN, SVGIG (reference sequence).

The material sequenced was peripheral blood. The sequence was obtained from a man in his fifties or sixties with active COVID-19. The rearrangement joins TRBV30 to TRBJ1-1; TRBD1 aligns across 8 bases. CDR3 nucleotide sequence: TGTGCCTGGGACAGGGGAAACACTGAAGCTTTCTTT. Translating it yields CAWDRGNTEAFF.